The following is a TCR beta chain sequence with its context. Its target is unknown. The data belong to a study of cytomegalovirus exposure and HLA in healthy donors. Overall study findings and caveats: The likely origin of a cluster of highly shared sequence variants was a sequencing artifact. Researchers reported in a later analysis that a missense DCLRE1C variant was tied to TCR beta V- and J-gene trimming. Of the V segments, some could not be distinguished, including TRBV6-2 and TRBV6-3, and were excluded.

The CDR3 contains 19 residues. V was shortened by 4 bases and J by 0 bases, with 22 bases between the two germline ends. CDR1 LGHNA and CDR2 YSLEER come from the germline V gene. The PCR contained 60 Vbeta and 13 Jbeta primers. TCRdb's table, derived via immunoSEQ multiplex PCR, lists solely in-frame clones and lacks some. The repertoire holds over 150,000 clones, with roughly 85% as singletons. The specimen sequenced was PBMCs. The sequence came from a woman between 50 and 59 years old in good health and CMV-seronegative. The chain is built from TRBV4-3 and TRBJ2-1, with D possibly being TRBD2 (7 bases). CDR3 protein: CASSPSAGRGTASYNEQFF. CDR3 DNA: TGCGCCAGCAGCCCATCCGCAGGGAGGGGGACCGCCTCCTACAATGAGCAGTTCTTC.